Below, one T cell receptor beta chain is given with its context. The V end lost 0 bases, the J end lost 2 bases, and 11 bases lay between the germline ends. The germline CDR1 and CDR2 sequences are MNHEY and SVGAGI. The CDR3 loop spans 16 amino acids. TCRdb's copy holds only in-frame clones and misses some; the assay was immunoSEQ multiplex PCR. In the table there are around 370,000 clones, 88% of which are singletons. The data were taken from a study of blood T cell repertoires in COVID-19. The TCR was taken from a woman aged 18-30 years who had recovered from COVID-19. The rearrangement uses TRBV6-5 and TRBJ2-1, with D possibly matching TRBD2 (5 bases). Input material: PBMCs or T cells enriched from blood (not recorded which). The CDR3 DNA sequence: TGTGCCAGCAGTTACTCGCCTAGCTCCCCCTACAATGAGCAGTTCTTC. Protein: CASSYSPSSPYNEQFF.